The count of the clone carrying this TCR beta chain is one. The antigen remains unidentified. Researchers ran the PCR with 60 Vbeta and 13 Jbeta primers. The method was immunoSEQ multiplex PCR; TCRdb's version includes in-frame clones alone and lacks a portion of them. The sample yields approximately 160,000 clones, roughly 80% seen once. This CDR3 comprises 17 residues. The V end lost 5 bases, the J end lost 0 bases, and 20 bases lay between the germline ends. CDR1 is SGHAT, CDR2 FQNNGV, per germline. The data were taken from a study of cytomegalovirus exposure and HLA in healthy donors. Study-level findings and limits: TCR beta chain V- and J-gene trimming was linked, in a later analysis, to a missense variant in DCLRE1C. DRB1 showed the most TCR associations and HLA-C the fewest in a later analysis, as rates varied by HLA locus. Reportedly, a later analysis found an Asian-associated ancestry cluster had fewer N-insertions than the roughly 700-donor mean. In a later analysis, CMV-associated beta chains were mostly HLA-associated, it appeared.

Material: PBMCs. The chain is built from TRBV11-2 and TRBJ2-7; TRBD2 might be the D (6 bases). The receptor comes from a man between 18 and 29 years old in good health and CMV-seronegative. The CDR3 loop reads CASSVSGTFLLSYEQYF. The CDR3 DNA sequence: TGTGCCAGCAGCGTCTCCGGGACTTTTCTTCTCTCCTACGAGCAGTACTTC.